Below are 26 T cell receptor beta chains sequenced from a single sample in a study of blood T cell repertoires in COVID-19. Clones were read by immunoSEQ multiplex PCR, and TCRdb kept only the in-frame ones, dropping some. The profile shows about 230,000 clones, approximately 82% of them singletons. Sequencing used peripheral blood. All receptors come from a woman in her 70s with active or convalescent COVID-19.

V gene TRBV5-6 combines with J gene TRBJ1-1, with D uncertain. Germline-derived CDR1 and CDR2 are SGHDT and YYEEEE. Trimming removed 0 bases at V and 0 bases at J, with 9 bases between. This CDR3 is built from 15 residues. CDR3 protein: CASSLGVFLNTEAFF. The CDR3 nucleotides are TGTGCCAGCAGCTTGGGAGTTTTCTTGAACACTGAAGCTTTCTTT.

The V and J genes are TRBV3-1 (or the pseudogene TRBV3-2) and TRBJ2-6, with 7 nucleotides matching TRBD2. The CDR3 runs 17 residues. J gave up 0 bases and V 4 bases, and 6 bases lay outside the gene matches. Germline CDR1 LGHDT, CDR2 YNNKEL (reference sequence). CDR3 residues: CASSLTPGGSGANVLTF. DNA of the CDR3: TGTGCCAGCAGCCTCACTCCGGGGGGCTCTGGGGCCAACGTCCTGACTTTC.

The J gene is TRBJ1-2, the V gene TRBV28, with 9 nucleotides matching TRBD1. The CDR3 totals 18 residues. Germline trimming cut 4 bases from V and 4 bases from J; bases unmatched to any gene: 16. The germline V gene has CDR1 MDHEN and CDR2 SYDVKM. In nucleotides, the CDR3 is TGTGCCAGCAGTTCCCCGGGGACAGGGCCGGAGGGGAGCTATGGCTACACCTTC. As protein: CASSSPGTGPEGSYGYTF.

The CDR3 loop is CASSATGSSGANVLTF. Written as DNA, the CDR3 is TGTGCCAGCAGTGCCACAGGGAGCTCTGGGGCCAACGTCCTGACTTTC. The V and J genes are TRBV2 and TRBJ2-6, with D possibly matching TRBD1 (6 bases). V was trimmed by 4 bases and J by 0 bases, leaving 10 bases between them. The CDR3 is 16 residues long. The germline V gene has CDR1 SNHLY and CDR2 FYNNEI. The whole variable domain, remainder taken from reference TRBV2 and TRBJ2-6, is EPEVTQTPSHQVTQMGQEVILRCVPISNHLYFYWYRQILGQKVEFLVSFYNNEISEKSEIFDDQFSVERPDGSNFTLKIRSTKLEDSAMYFCASSATGSSGANVLTFGAGSRLTVL.

The chain has TRBV11-2 and TRBJ2-3, with TRBD2 as a possible D gene (5 bases). In germline, CDR1 is SGHAT, CDR2 FQNNGV. This CDR3 has 15 amino acids. With 3 bases removed from V and 6 bases from J, the gap between germline ends came to 16 bases. This CDR3 is CASSFVAPPGDTQYF. The CDR3 DNA follows: TGTGCCAGCAGCTTTGTAGCGCCACCCGGGGATACGCAGTATTTT.

The CDR3 bases are TGTGCCAGCAGTACAGTGGGGGCCAATCAGCCCCAGCATTTT. Its translation: CASSTVGANQPQHF. V and J are TRBV6-6 and TRBJ1-5, with a tentative D call TRBD1 (6 bases). There are 14 residues in the CDR3. Germline V gene data show CDR1 as MNHNY and CDR2 as SVGAGI (reference sequence). V was clipped by 5 bases and J by 3 bases, with 11 bases between them.

V usage is TRBV6-1 and J usage is TRBJ1-2; no reliable D call. The length of the CDR3 is 12 residues. Between the trimmed V and J ends, which lost 1 base and 4 bases, there was a span of 4 bases. The germline CDR1 and CDR2 sequences are MNHNS and SASEGT. The CDR3 sequence is CASSEDSYGYTF. As DNA, the CDR3 is TGTGCCAGCAGTGAAGACAGCTATGGCTACACCTTC.

The chain links TRBV5-1 to TRBJ2-7, with TRBD1 identical over 7 bases. Trimming removed 2 bases from V and 2 bases from J; junction bases left unmatched: 4. The CDR3 has 14 amino acids. CDR1 is SGHRS and CDR2 is YFSETQ in the germline V gene. The CDR3 protein is CASSFSGTAYEQYF. CDR3 sequence (DNA): TGCGCCAGCAGCTTCTCCGGGACAGCCTACGAGCAGTACTTC.

The gene calls are TRBV7-9 and TRBJ2-5; D possibly corresponds to TRBD1 (6 bases). Per germline, CDR1 SEHNR and CDR2 FQNEAQ (reference sequence). The CDR3 has 14 amino acids. With 4 bases removed from V and 5 bases from J, the gap between germline ends came to 14 bases. The CDR3 DNA sequence: TGTGCCAGCAGCTCCTCACAGGGTTTCGAGACCCAGTACTTC. It specifies CASSSSQGFETQYF.

The chain recombines TRBV12-5 with TRBJ2-1, with 9 bases identical to TRBD2. Germline V CDR1 and CDR2: LGHNT, FRNRAP. This CDR3 has 15 residues. CDR3: CAVEQVGGGGDEQFF. CDR3 DNA sequence: TGTGCCGTTGAACAAGTAGGCGGGGGGGGCGATGAGCAGTTCTTC.

The chain has TRBV15 and TRBJ2-5; unclear D gene. Germline V lookup: CDR1 LNHNV, CDR2 YYDKDF (reference sequence). The CDR3 is 15 amino acids. Trimming removed 0 bases at V and 1 base at J, with 9 bases between. The CDR3 sequence is CATSRDTTSQETQYF. The DNA for the CDR3 is TGTGCCACCAGCAGAGATACTACGTCCCAAGAGACCCAGTACTTC.

The rearrangement links TRBV6-5 to TRBJ1-2, with D perhaps TRBD1 (6 bases). CDR1 MNHEY and CDR2 SVGAGI come from the germline V gene. The V gene lost 0 bases and the J gene lost 8 bases, with 19 bases spanning the gap. This CDR3 spans 16 amino acids. The CDR3 DNA follows: TGTGCCAGCAGTTACTCCCTAGGACAGTCGACCGAGGGCTACACCTTC. Its protein is CASSYSLGQSTEGYTF.

V gene TRBV28 combines with J gene TRBJ1-2; TRBD1 might be the D (6 bases). CDR3 size: 17 residues. CDR1 and CDR2 (germline): MDHEN, SYDVKM. Trimming stripped 6 bases from V and 0 bases from J, with 20 bases between. The CDR3 DNA follows: TGTGCCAGCAGGTTTATGGCCCCCTCAGGGGCTAACTATGGCTACACCTTC. The encoded protein is CASRFMAPSGANYGYTF.

This clone showed up just a few times. The chain couples TRBV6-5 to TRBJ2-7; no reliable D call. The CDR3 totals 13 residues. Deletions cut 5 bases from V and 2 bases from J, with 10 bases between. Germline V lookup: CDR1 MNHEY, CDR2 SVGAGI. The CDR3 reads CASSNDNTYEQYF. The CDR3 DNA sequence: TGTGCCAGCAGTAACGACAACACCTACGAGCAGTACTTC.

The gene calls are TRBV9 and TRBJ2-2; 9 bases match TRBD2. The CDR3 is 18 residues long. The germline V gene encodes CDR1 SGDLS and CDR2 YYNGEE. V shed 3 bases, J shed 3 bases, and the junction held 12 bases outside the gene matches. The CDR3 sequence: CASSAGGSGGRDTGELFF. The CDR3 nucleotides are TGTGCCAGCAGCGCCGGGGGTAGCGGGGGACGGGACACCGGGGAGCTGTTTTTT.

V gene TRBV10-3 combines with J gene TRBJ2-2; D is undetermined. The V gene's germline CDR1 is ENHRY and CDR2 SYGVKD. V dropped 8 bases and J dropped 0 bases, with 4 bases sitting between them. The CDR3 spans 12 residues. CDR3 protein: CAIQSNTGELFF. The CDR3, as DNA: TGTGCCATCCAGTCGAACACCGGGGAGCTGTTTTTT.

This chain connects TRBV11-2 to TRBJ2-3; 8 bases match TRBD2. V shed 3 bases, J shed 4 bases, and the junction held 6 bases outside the gene matches. Germline CDR1 reads SGHAT; CDR2 reads FQNNGV. The CDR3 covers 15 residues. Here the CDR3 DNA reads TGTGCCAGCAGCTTGTACCCGACTAGCGCAGATACGCAGTATTTT. Protein product: CASSLYPTSADTQYF.

This chain connects TRBV7-2 to TRBJ1-6; 7 bases fit TRBD1. Trimming at V came to 5 bases and at J to 8 bases, leaving 6 bases not matched to a gene. There are 14 residues in the CDR3. Germline-derived CDR1 and CDR2 are SGHTA and FQGNSA. Written as DNA, the CDR3 is TGTGCCAGCAGCACAGGGGTCTCGCATTCACCCCTCCACTTT. Amino acids: CASSTGVSHSPLHF. Filled out from reference TRBV7-2 and TRBJ1-6, the complete variable domain reads GAGVSQSPSNKVTEKGKDVELRCDPISGHTALYWYRQSLGQGLEFLIYFQGNSAPDKSGLPSDRFSAERTGGSVSTLTIQRTQQEDSAVYLCASSTGVSHSPLHFGNGTRLTVT.

This chain links TRBV28 with TRBJ1-2; no firm D call. The CDR3 is made up of 13 amino acids. Trimming took 3 bases from V and 2 from J, leaving 7 bases between them. Germline V gives CDR1 MDHEN, CDR2 SYDVKM. As DNA, the CDR3 is TGTGCCAGCAGTTTTGGGCAGAACTATGGCTACACCTTC. Protein product: CASSFGQNYGYTF.

This clone appeared a single time. This rearrangement joins TRBV6-5 to TRBJ2-7, with D perhaps matching TRBD1 (6 bases). Germline CDR1 MNHEY, CDR2 SVGAGI. V was cut by 4 bases and J by 4 bases, with 14 bases left in between. The CDR3 loop spans 14 amino acids. CDR3 DNA sequence: TGTGCCAGCAGTTGGGCTCTGGACAGTTACGAGCAGTACTTC. It encodes CASSWALDSYEQYF.

The V gene is TRBV7-9, the J gene TRBJ2-5, with TRBD2 matching 7 bases. There are 15 residues in the CDR3. V shed 5 bases and J 4 bases; nucleotides not matched to a gene: 10. Germline values: CDR1 SEHNR, CDR2 FQNEAQ (reference sequence). The CDR3 DNA reads as TGTGCCAGCAGCCGCCGTCGGCTAGCGGCAGAGACCCAGTACTTC. Translated: CASSRRRLAAETQYF.

This clone came up once. The J gene is TRBJ1-5, the V gene TRBV4-2, with D possibly matching TRBD1 (6 bases). CDR1 and CDR2 (germline): LGHNA, YNFKEQ. The CDR3 contains 17 residues. The V end lost 1 base, the J end lost 6 bases, and 19 bases lay between the germline ends. This CDR3 is CASSQAPGPEGGQPQHF. The CDR3 bases are TGTGCCAGCAGCCAAGCTCCGGGGCCCGAAGGGGGTCAGCCCCAGCATTTT.

This rearrangement joins TRBV3-1 (or the pseudogene TRBV3-2) to TRBJ2-2; a possible D gene is TRBD1 (5 bases). Per the germline V gene, CDR1 is LGHDT and CDR2 is YNNKEL (reference sequence). The CDR3 is 14 residues long. Trimming shortened V by 0 bases and J by 7 bases, and 9 bases separated the two germline ends. The CDR3 bases are TGTGCCAGCAGCCAAGATCCAGGGCTCGGGGAGCTGTTTTTT. Translated, it gives CASSQDPGLGELFF.

V usage is TRBV7-9 and J usage is TRBJ1-2, with 7 bases matching TRBD1. The CDR3 has 17 residues. The germline gives CDR1 SEHNR, CDR2 FQNEAQ (reference sequence). Trimming removed 2 bases from V and 0 bases from J; junction bases left unmatched: 9. CDR3 protein: CASSLRAGGKTNYGYTF. As DNA, the CDR3 is TGTGCCAGCAGCTTAAGGGCAGGGGGAAAAACTAACTATGGCTACACCTTC.

V is TRBV4-3 and J is TRBJ2-7; TRBD2 might be the D (6 bases). Germline assignment: CDR1 LGHNA and CDR2 YSLEER. V lost 1 base and J lost 6, with 13 bases in between. The CDR3 is 14 amino acids. The CDR3 region is CASSQVWRDGEQYF. The CDR3 DNA is TGCGCCAGCAGCCAAGTGTGGAGGGACGGCGAGCAGTACTTC.

The chain has TRBV5-1 and TRBJ1-5; weak D call: TRBD1 (5 bases). This CDR3 region has 15 residues. The germline V and J ends were trimmed by 2 bases and 3 bases, with 12 bases remaining between them. CDR1 and CDR2 from the germline V gene are SGHRS and YFSETQ. Here the CDR3 reads CASSLGTGVNQPQHF. The CDR3 nucleotides are TGCGCCAGCAGCTTAGGTACGGGGGTCAATCAGCCCCAGCATTTT.